This T cell receptor (beta chain) was documented in a study of T-cell reconstitution after alpha-beta-depleted transplantation in children. Notes on the study in general: T-cell counts and diversity were attributed mostly to newly produced T cells one year after transplant. Several hundred expanded graft clones reportedly supplied alpha-beta T cells about two months after transplant.

As concerns this clonotype: Its cognate antigen is unknown.

CDR3 length: 17 residues. V lost 0 bases and J lost 3, with 18 bases in between. CDR1 and CDR2 from the germline V gene are SGHRS and YFSETQ. Unique molecular identifiers tagged the TCRbeta library. Each CDR3 protein gets one entry after TCRdb re-called the PCR reads with MiXCR. Of fewer than 550,000 distinct CDR3 sequences listed, around 15% are singletons. The source is a boy under three years old who had a stem cell transplant for Wiskott-Aldrich syndrome, so the T cells may come from the graft donor. V is TRBV5-1 and J is TRBJ2-5; D may be TRBD1 (5 bases). Sequenced material: PBMCs, mostly from graft donor cells, taken 360 days after TCRalphabeta/CD19-depleted stem cell transplant. CDR3 sequence reads: CASSLGYRWWQEETQYF. The CDR3 DNA is TGCGCCAGCAGCTTGGGATACAGGTGGTGGCAGGAAGAGACCCAGTACTTC.